This is a list of T cell receptor beta chains from one sample in a study of T cell repertoires in cytomegalovirus infection. MiXCR, run by TCRdb on the reads, gives a single entry per CDR3 protein. The top ten hold 8.8% of the sample, which has about 260,000 distinct CDR3 sequences, approximately 13% seen once. Sequenced sample: PBMCs. These receptors came from a human donor in good health (CMV status not recorded). Some clones in this sample may be carry-over from other donors' samples. Each CDR3 is given with its conserved first and last residue. A D gene is named only where the DNA matches it firmly. Not all rows give a size; the values are once, few, many and, for expanded clones, a class.

-	19	TRBV9	-	TRBJ2-6	CASSTHGGLPGSGANVLTF	TGTGCCAGCAGTACTCATGGTGGACTCCCAGGCTCTGGGGCCAACGTCCTGACTTTC
few	16	TRBV4-1	-	TRBJ1-5	CASSQARDIVNQPQHF	TGCGCCAGCAGCCAAGCTAGGGACATAGTGAATCAGCCCCAGCATTTT
few	14	TRBV5-1	-	TRBJ1-1	CASSPKSTGTEAFF	TGCGCCAGCAGCCCCAAAAGTACAGGCACTGAAGCTTTCTTT
-	11	TRBV29-1	-	TRBJ1-2	CSANRVSGYTF	TGCAGCGCGAACAGGGTAAGCGGCTACACCTTC
many	14	TRBV7-2	-	TRBJ2-2	CASSPLPSVGELFF	TGTGCCAGCAGCCCTTTGCCTAGCGTCGGGGAGCTGTTTTTT
many	15	TRBV6-2/TRBV6-3	TRBD2	TRBJ2-2	CASSLGGGRTGELFF	TGTGCCAGCAGCCTCGGGGGGGGGCGGACCGGGGAGCTGTTTTTT
few	16	TRBV7-2	TRBD2	TRBJ2-1	CASSLRRSGGGDEQFF	TGTGCCAGCAGCTTACGTAGGAGCGGGGGGGGCGATGAGCAGTTCTTC
many	15	TRBV7-2	TRBD1	TRBJ1-5	CASSSDRGKNQPQHF	TGTGCCAGCAGCTCGGACAGGGGGAAGAATCAGCCCCAGCATTTT
many	12	TRBV7-6	-	TRBJ2-1	CASSLGPSEQFF	TGTGCCAGCAGCTTAGGACCCAGTGAGCAGTTCTTC
many	15	TRBV7-2	-	TRBJ1-5	CASSTGQTGNQPQHF	TGTGCCAGCAGCACCGGACAGACGGGCAATCAGCCCCAGCATTTT
-	14	TRBV7-3	-	TRBJ1-1	CASSLFPWATEAFF	TGTGCCAGCAGCTTATTTCCATGGGCGACTGAAGCTTTCTTT
many	14	TRBV10-2	-	TRBJ1-1	CASSGWGENTEAFF	TGCGCCAGCAGTGGATGGGGAGAAAACACTGAAGCTTTCTTT
few	14	TRBV20-1	TRBD2	TRBJ2-7	CSARLSGRIYEQYF	TGCAGTGCTAGACTGAGCGGGAGGATCTACGAGCAGTACTTC
many	15	TRBV28	-	TRBJ1-1	CASRAGTDMNTEAFF	TGTGCCAGCAGGGCCGGGACGGACATGAACACTGAAGCTTTCTTT
-	12	TRBV7-4	-	TRBJ1-1	CASSFIGGEAFF	TGTGCCAGCAGCTTTATTGGCGGGGAAGCTTTCTTT
few	17	TRBV20-1	-	TRBJ1-4	CSARDTMSVSTNEKLFF	TGCAGTGCTAGAGACACGATGAGTGTATCAACTAATGAAAAACTGTTTTTT
few	11	TRBV29-1	TRBD1	TRBJ1-1	CSVPGQGKAFF	TGCAGCGTTCCTGGACAGGGGAAGGCTTTCTTT
few	14	TRBV10-3	TRBD1	TRBJ1-5	CAISSTGDNQPQHF	TGTGCCATCAGTTCGACAGGGGACAATCAGCCCCAGCATTTT
many	16	TRBV7-8	TRBD2	TRBJ2-1	CASSLVGGAKYNEQFF	TGTGCCAGCAGCTTAGTCGGGGGGGCCAAATACAATGAGCAGTTCTTC
many	17	TRBV7-2	TRBD2	TRBJ2-1	CASSLRDGGGSHNEQFF	TGTGCCAGCAGCTTGCGGGATGGAGGCGGGAGCCACAATGAGCAGTTCTTC
-	14	TRBV6-2/TRBV6-3	-	TRBJ1-5	CASSPTTGRQPQHF	TGTGCCAGCAGTCCAACTACAGGGCGCCAGCCCCAGCATTTT
-	14	TRBV6-1	-	TRBJ2-4	CASLRNVDKNIQYF	TGTGCCAGCCTCCGGAACGTCGACAAAAACATTCAGTACTTC
few	15	TRBV4-3	-	TRBJ2-1	CASTPQGLGYNEQFF	TGCGCCAGCACCCCCCAGGGGTTAGGGTACAATGAGCAGTTCTTC
many	15	TRBV14	-	TRBJ2-1	CASSHPERNYNEQFF	TGTGCCAGCAGCCACCCTGAGCGGAACTACAATGAGCAGTTCTTC
many	14	TRBV7-3	TRBD2	TRBJ2-2	CASSLSGRAGELFF	TGTGCCAGCAGCCTTAGCGGGAGGGCCGGGGAGCTGTTTTTT
many	15	TRBV5-4	-	TRBJ2-5	CASSRKDLEQETQYF	TGTGCCAGCAGCAGGAAAGACCTAGAGCAAGAGACCCAGTACTTC
many	17	TRBV7-2	TRBD2	TRBJ2-1	CASIGTSGTSSYNEQFF	TGTGCCAGCATCGGGACTAGCGGGACGAGCTCCTACAATGAGCAGTTCTTC
few	14	TRBV2	-	TRBJ1-4	CASSENRDNEKLFF	TGTGCCAGCAGTGAAAACAGGGACAATGAAAAACTGTTTTTT
once	14	TRBV9	TRBD2	TRBJ2-1	CASSVILAGGNQFF	TGTGCCAGCAGCGTTATCCTCGCGGGAGGGAATCAGTTCTTC
few	14	TRBV20-1	TRBD2	TRBJ2-5	CSARLAGGEETQYF	TGCAGTGCTAGGTTGGCGGGAGGGGAGGAGACCCAGTACTTC
-	14	TRBV3-1	-	TRBJ1-2	CASSPLGSGYGYTF	TGTGCCAGCAGCCCTTTAGGGTCGGGCTATGGCTACACCTTC
-	15	TRBV5-8	TRBD1	TRBJ2-1	CASSLWQGAYNEQFF	TGTGCCAGCAGCTTGTGGCAGGGGGCGTACAATGAGCAGTTCTTC
many	15	TRBV7-2	-	TRBJ2-1	CASSPPGSFYNEQFF	TGTGCCAGCAGCCCCCCCGGGTCCTTCTACAATGAGCAGTTCTTC
many	13	TRBV6-6	TRBD1	TRBJ1-5	CASSLQGGQPQHF	TGTGCCAGCAGTCTACAGGGGGGTCAGCCCCAGCATTTT
-	15	TRBV20-1	-	TRBJ1-2	CSASPGPSNNYGYTF	TGCAGTGCTAGTCCGGGACCGAGTAATAACTATGGCTACACCTTC
few	13	TRBV27	-	TRBJ2-7	CASSFRGPYEQYF	TGTGCCAGCAGTTTCCGGGGCCCCTACGAGCAGTACTTC
-	13	TRBV20-1	-	TRBJ1-5	CSATRDSNQPQHF	TGCAGTGCTACCCGGGACAGCAATCAGCCCCAGCATTTT
many	13	TRBV7-9	-	TRBJ2-7	CASSLGGWDEQYF	TGTGCCAGCAGCTTAGGGGGGTGGGACGAGCAGTACTTC
many	17	TRBV7-6	TRBD2	TRBJ2-3	CASSLAGGGAPTDTQYF	TGTGCCAGCAGCTTAGCCGGCGGGGGGGCGCCGACAGATACGCAGTATTTT
few	14	TRBV6-1	-	TRBJ1-5	CASSETQNQGRTDF	TGTGCCAGCAGTGAAACCCAGAATCAGGGGAGAACGGATTTT
many	12	TRBV12-5	-	TRBJ1-1	CASGFSVAEAFF	TGTGCTAGTGGTTTCTCCGTTGCTGAAGCTTTCTTT